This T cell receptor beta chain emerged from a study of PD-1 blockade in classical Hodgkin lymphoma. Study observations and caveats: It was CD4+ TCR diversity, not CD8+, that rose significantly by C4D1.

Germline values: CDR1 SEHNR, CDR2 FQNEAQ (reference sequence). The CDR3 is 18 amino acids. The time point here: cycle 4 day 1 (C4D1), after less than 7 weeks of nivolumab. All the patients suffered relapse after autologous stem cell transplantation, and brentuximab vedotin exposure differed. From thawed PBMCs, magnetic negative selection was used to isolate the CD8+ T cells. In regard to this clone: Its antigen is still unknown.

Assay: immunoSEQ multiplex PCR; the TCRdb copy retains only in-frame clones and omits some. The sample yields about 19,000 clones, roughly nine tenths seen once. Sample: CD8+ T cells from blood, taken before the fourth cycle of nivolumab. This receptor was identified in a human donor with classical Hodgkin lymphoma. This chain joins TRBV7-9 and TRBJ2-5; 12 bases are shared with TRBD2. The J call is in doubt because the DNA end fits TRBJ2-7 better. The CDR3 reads CASSPRGRGLAGTYEQYF. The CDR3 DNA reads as TGTGCCAGCAGCCCTAGGGGAAGAGGACTAGCGGGGACCTACGAGCAGTACTTC.